Presented here are 19 T cell receptor beta chains from one specimen sequenced in a study of blood T cell repertoires in COVID-19. Sequencing was performed with immunoSEQ multiplex PCR; in TCRdb, only in-frame clones are kept and a portion is missing. The data contain around 200,000 clones, roughly 88% of them seen just once; the ten biggest clones take up 4.5% to 7%. Material: PBMCs or T cells enriched from blood (not recorded which). All receptors derive from a man between 40 and 49 years old with acute COVID-19.

The chain links TRBV9 to TRBJ1-1; possibly TRBD1 for D (6 bases). The germline V gene has CDR1 SGDLS and CDR2 YYNGEE. This CDR3 has 13 residues. V was pared by 1 base and J by 3 bases, with 7 bases between. CDR3 residues: CASSVQGYTEAFF. The CDR3 region has the DNA TGTGCCAGCAGCGTACAGGGGTACACTGAAGCTTTCTTT.

The CDR3: CASSLELTDTQYF. CDR3 bases: TGTGCCAGCAGCTTAGAACTCACAGATACGCAGTATTTT. The chain joins TRBV11-2 to TRBJ2-3; no definite D call. This CDR3 is 13 amino acids long. Germline V gives CDR1 SGHAT, CDR2 FQNNGV. Trimming cost V 0 bases and J 2 bases, with 3 bases left between them.

This clone was seen only once. The CDR3, as DNA: TGTGCCAGCAGCTTGGGGCCCACAGGGATTAATTCACCCCTCCACTTT. As protein: CASSLGPTGINSPLHF. The chain recombines TRBV7-3 with TRBJ1-6; maybe TRBD1 (6 bases). The CDR3 is 16 residues long. Deletions cut 3 bases from V and 6 bases from J, with 15 bases between. CDR1 is SGHTA and CDR2 is FQGTGA in the germline V gene.

J is TRBJ1-6 and V is TRBV21-1. TRBV21-1 counts as a pseudogene. This CDR3 contains 16 residues. As DNA, the CDR3 is TGTGCCAGCAGCAAGTCGGTGAGGTCCTATAATTCACCCCTCCACTTT. It encodes CASSKSVRSYNSPLHF.

The rearrangement uses TRBV9 and TRBJ1-4; D unresolved. CDR3 length equals 15 residues. Germline V gene lookup returns CDR1 SGDLS and CDR2 YYNGEE. The V and J ends lost 3 bases and 8 bases respectively, with 17 bases between them. The CDR3 loop is CASSAQPELSEKLFF. As DNA, the CDR3 is TGTGCCAGCAGCGCCCAACCTGAACTGAGCGAAAAACTGTTTTTT.

The rearrangement joins TRBV6-2 or TRBV6-3 to TRBJ1-5; 9 nucleotides line up with TRBD1. The CDR3 length is 15 residues. Looked up from germline, CDR1 is MNHEY and CDR2 is SVGEGT. V dropped 2 bases and J dropped 5; count of bases not matched to a gene: 4. The CDR3 loop is CASSYLTGGHQPQHF. CDR3 DNA sequence: TGTGCCAGCAGTTACCTGACAGGGGGGCATCAGCCCCAGCATTTT.

The gene calls are TRBV5-1 and TRBJ2-2, with TRBD2 matching over 12 bases. V shed 1 base, J shed 7 bases, and the junction held 5 bases outside the gene matches. The CDR3 is made up of 16 amino acids. In germline, CDR1 is SGHRS, CDR2 YFSETQ. CDR3 sequence (DNA): TGCGCCAGCAGCTTGCCCCCGACTAGCGGGAGCGGGGAGCTGTTTTTT. This codes for CASSLPPTSGSGELFF.

V gene TRBV6-4 combines with J gene TRBJ1-1; D might be TRBD1 (6 bases). This CDR3 is 12 amino acids long. The V gene's germline CDR1 is MRHNA and CDR2 SNTAGT. The germline V and J ends were trimmed by 8 bases and 8 bases, with 15 bases remaining between them. CDR3 residues: CASSSGGSEAFF. The CDR3 nucleotides read TGTGCCAGCTCCTCGGGGGGCTCAGAAGCTTTCTTT.

The rearrangement joins TRBV7-9 to TRBJ2-1, with D uncertain. Between the trimmed V and J ends, which lost 3 bases and 4 bases, there was a span of 7 bases. Germline assignment: CDR1 SEHNR and CDR2 FQNEAQ (reference sequence). The CDR3 runs to 13 residues. The CDR3 DNA reads TGTGCCAGCAGCTTGTCCCTTTACAATGAGCAGTTCTTC. It is translated as CASSLSLYNEQFF.

V usage is TRBV7-2 and J usage is TRBJ1-2; D gene uncertain. V lost 6 bases to trimming and J lost 4 bases, with 12 bases between them. The CDR3 extends over 13 amino acids. Germline V gene data show CDR1 as SGHTA and CDR2 as FQGNSA. The CDR3 sequence is CASRNRDRYGYTF. The CDR3 DNA reads TGTGCCAGCAGGAACAGAGACCGCTATGGCTACACCTTC.

The rearrangement joins TRBV27 to TRBJ1-2, with D possibly TRBD1 on 5 matching bases. Trimming removed 1 base from V and 6 bases from J, with 12 bases in between. The germline V gene has CDR1 MNHEY and CDR2 SMNVEV (reference sequence). The CDR3 extends over 14 amino acids. The CDR3 here is CASSLLGGGDGYTF. The CDR3 DNA reads TGTGCCAGCAGTTTATTGGGGGGGGGAGATGGCTACACCTTC.

This clone was detected only once. The chain employs TRBV4-2 and TRBJ2-3, with 7 positions matching TRBD1. J was trimmed by 4 bases and V by 4 bases; bases with no gene match: 11. The CDR3 consists of 16 residues. Germline CDR1 and CDR2: LGHNA and YNFKEQ. CDR3 coding DNA: TGTGCCAGCAGCCCCTCCTCCTGGGGGACAGCAGATACGCAGTATTTT. It yields the protein CASSPSSWGTADTQYF.

V usage is TRBV28 and J usage is TRBJ2-5; TRBD2 aligns across 8 bases. V was pared by 10 bases and J by 5 bases, with 6 bases of the junction left unmatched. Germline V gene sequence: CDR1 MDHEN, CDR2 SYDVKM. The CDR3 totals 12 residues. The DNA of the CDR3 is TGTGCCACCTCGGGGGGGCGGGAGACCCAGTACTTC. It encodes CATSGGRETQYF.

This clone was seen a single time. V usage is TRBV2 and J usage is TRBJ2-1; D is perhaps TRBD1 (5 bases). The CDR3 has 14 amino acids. Germline V gene lookup returns CDR1 SNHLY and CDR2 FYNNEI. V was trimmed by 3 bases and J by 5 bases, leaving 11 bases between them. The CDR3 DNA follows: TGTGCCAGCAGTGAGGGTAGGGGCGACAATGAGCAGTTCTTC. Protein: CASSEGRGDNEQFF. The full variable domain, in which reference TRBV2 and TRBJ2-1 provide the parts outside the CDR3, is EPEVTQTPSHQVTQMGQEVILRCVPISNHLYFYWYRQILGQKVEFLVSFYNNEISEKSEIFDDQFSVERPDGSNFTLKIRSTKLEDSAMYFCASSEGRGDNEQFFGPGTRLTVL.

The chain uses TRBV2 and TRBJ1-2, with 8 positions matching TRBD1. Germline loops: CDR1 SNHLY, CDR2 FYNNEI. J gave up 4 bases and V 6 bases, and 13 bases lay outside the gene matches. The CDR3 covers 16 residues. The CDR3: CASRDTGTGLVYGYTF. The DNA of the CDR3 is TGTGCCAGCAGGGACACCGGGACAGGACTCGTCTATGGCTACACCTTC.

This clone was picked up a small number of times. V usage is TRBV19 and J usage is TRBJ1-5, with 10 bases aligning to TRBD1. CDR3 length: 15 residues. CDR1 and CDR2 from the germline V gene are LNHDA and SQIVND (reference sequence). Trimming cost V 4 bases and J 6 bases; bases outside gene matches: 6. The CDR3 sequence: CASSTTGGDGQPQHF. CDR3 nucleotide sequence: TGTGCCAGTAGTACGACAGGGGGCGACGGTCAGCCCCAGCATTTT.

Note on this clone: Other nucleotide sequences in the sample specify the same CDR3. The chain couples TRBV18 to TRBJ1-1; a weak D match, TRBD1 (5 bases). Germline assignment: CDR1 KGHSH and CDR2 LQKENI. The CDR3 extends over 14 amino acids. V was shortened by 3 bases and J by 0 bases, with 8 bases between the two germline ends. Written as DNA, the CDR3 is TGTGCCAGCTCACCCGACAGCCTGAACACTGAAGCTTTCTTT. Residues: CASSPDSLNTEAFF.

This CDR3 is CASSIQDRFYGYTF. The CDR3 DNA reads as TGTGCCAGCAGCATCCAAGACAGGTTCTATGGCTACACCTTC. The chain joins TRBV5-5 to TRBJ1-2; tentatively, D is TRBD1 (6 bases). CDR1 and CDR2 from the germline V gene are SGHKS and YYEKEE (reference sequence). V shed 4 bases and J shed 4 bases, with 14 bases lying between them. The length of the CDR3 is 14 residues.

The genes are TRBV6-2 or TRBV6-3 and TRBJ2-1; TRBD1 aligns across 10 bases. This CDR3 region has 15 residues. Germline values: CDR1 MNHEY, CDR2 SVGEGT. V shed 2 bases, J shed 10 bases, and the junction held 8 bases outside the gene matches. The DNA of the CDR3 is TGTGCCAGCAGTTACCTTCGACAGGGGGCAAGCGAGCAGTTCTTC. This gives the protein CASSYLRQGASEQFF.